This T cell receptor (beta chain) was recovered during a study of CD8 T cells in ankylosing spondylitis. Study-level points and caveats: Clones linked to disease, bearing a CD8+ phenotype, were relatively rare in peripheral blood. Characteristic of ankylosing spondylitis blood, it appeared, was a TCR beta motif comprising about eight highly homologous variants. Significant enrichment of disease-linked clones was reportedly seen in matched ankylosing spondylitis synovial fluid. Reactive arthritis synovial fluid and blood were previously reported to contain some motif variants.

Germline V gene lookup returns CDR1 SGHRS and CDR2 YFSETQ. There are 14 residues in the CDR3. V lost 1 base and J lost 4, with 10 bases in between. Researchers built TCR beta libraries using quantitative 5'-RACE with molecular barcodes. TCRdb re-called the 5' RACE reads through MiXCR, storing one row per CDR3 protein. This repertoire shows under 450,000 distinct CDR3 sequences, 15% to 20% found once; its top ten account for approximately 1%. This clonotype occurred many times. Its antigen is still unknown. The material sequenced was blood, either unsorted or a sorted T cell fraction (not recorded which). The clonotype originates from a male donor with ankylosing spondylitis. The chain joins TRBV5-1 to TRBJ2-3, with D maybe TRBD2 (6 bases). The CDR3 loop is CASSLRRDADTQYF. The CDR3 nucleotides are TGCGCCAGCAGCTTGCGGAGGGACGCAGATACGCAGTATTTT. The whole variable domain, filled in from reference TRBV5-1 and TRBJ2-3, reads KAGVTQTPRYLIKTRGQQVTLSCSPISGHRSVSWYQQTPGQGLQFLFEYFSETQRNKGNFPGRFSGRQFSNSRSEMNVSTLELGDSALYLCASSLRRDADTQYFGPGTRLTVL.